The 27 T cell receptor beta chains presented below share a single source sample, sequenced in a study of blood T cell repertoires in COVID-19. Only in-frame clones appear in the TCRdb table, and some are missing; sequencing was by immunoSEQ multiplex PCR. Counted here are about 76,000 clones, roughly 90% occurring once; the ten biggest clones make up 1.3% to 1.5%. The sequencing sample was made of peripheral blood. These receptors were collected from a man aged 45-65 years with acute or convalescent COVID-19.

This clone has only one observation. The CDR3 DNA follows: TGTGCCAGCAGCCTGACACTCGAGACCCAGTACTTC. Translation gives CASSLTLETQYF. The chain is built from TRBV7-2 and TRBJ2-5; D not certain. Germline assignment: CDR1 SGHTA and CDR2 FQGNSA. This CDR3 has 12 amino acids. The V end was cut by 5 bases, the J end by 5 bases, with 9 bases between.

V usage is TRBV11-2 and J usage is TRBJ2-1; maybe TRBD2 (5 bases). CDR1 SGHAT and CDR2 FQNNGV come from the germline V gene. V dropped 3 bases and J dropped 3 bases, with 15 bases sitting between them. The CDR3 totals 16 residues. This chain's CDR3 is CASSFAAERIYNEQFF. In DNA, the CDR3 is TGTGCCAGCAGCTTTGCAGCGGAGAGGATCTACAATGAGCAGTTCTTC. Combining the CDR3 with reference TRBV11-2 and TRBJ2-1 gives the whole variable domain EAGVAQSPRYKIIEKRQSVAFWCNPISGHATLYWYQQILGQGPKLLIQFQNNGVVDDSQLPKDRFSAERLKGVDSTLKIQPAKLEDSAVYLCASSFAAERIYNEQFFGPGTRLTVL.

The V call is TRBV2, the J call TRBJ2-1; 8 positions agree with TRBD2. Germline V CDR1 and CDR2: SNHLY, FYNNEI. Trimming cost V 8 bases and J 8 bases; bases outside gene matches: 8. The CDR3 has 13 residues. Here the CDR3 DNA reads TGTGCCAGCCGGCGTAGCGGGATAGATGAGCAGTTCTTC. This codes for CASRRSGIDEQFF.

The chain links TRBV7-2 to TRBJ1-1; D is unclear. V was shortened by 5 bases and J by 0 bases, with 10 bases between the two germline ends. The CDR3 is made up of 14 amino acids. CDR1 and CDR2 (germline): SGHTA, FQGNSA. CDR3 nucleotide sequence: TGTGCCAGCAGCCAGCGGGAGGTGAACACTGAAGCTTTCTTT. This sequence encodes CASSQREVNTEAFF.

The CDR3 nucleotides are TGTGCCAGCAGTCCATACAGCGGGGGAGGTACTTACGAGCAGTACTTC. It translates to CASSPYSGGGTYEQYF. This chain connects TRBV28 to TRBJ2-7, with 8 bases lining up with TRBD2. CDR3 length: 16 amino acids. V shed 5 bases and J 4 bases; nucleotides not matched to a gene: 13. Germline loops: CDR1 MDHEN, CDR2 SYDVKM.

V usage is TRBV7-2 and J usage is TRBJ1-2; D gene ambiguous. This CDR3 region has 15 residues. V lost 3 bases to trimming and J lost 0 bases, with 11 bases between them. In germline, CDR1 is SGHTA, CDR2 FQGNSA. CDR3 region: CASSLIRTPNYGYTF. CDR3 DNA: TGTGCCAGCAGCTTGATTCGAACACCTAACTATGGCTACACCTTC. Supplemented by reference TRBV7-2 and TRBJ1-2, the full variable domain reads GAGVSQSPSNKVTEKGKDVELRCDPISGHTALYWYRQSLGQGLEFLIYFQGNSAPDKSGLPSDRFSAERTGGSVSTLTIQRTQQEDSAVYLCASSLIRTPNYGYTFGSGTRLTVV.

The chain has TRBV7-2 and TRBJ1-1, with 9 bases that match TRBD1. The V and J ends lost 3 bases and 1 base, in that order; junction bases with no gene match: 9. The CDR3 has 17 amino acids. Germline V gene lookup returns CDR1 SGHTA and CDR2 FQGNSA. Written as DNA, the CDR3 is TGTGCCAGCAGCTTTAGCCAGCAGGGACAGGGGAACACTGAAGCTTTCTTT. Its protein is CASSFSQQGQGNTEAFF.

In its sample, this clone was seen once. V and J are TRBV28 and TRBJ1-1, with a weak D call TRBD1 (5 bases). The CDR3 loop spans 12 amino acids. Germline CDR1 and CDR2: MDHEN and SYDVKM. Trimming cost V 8 bases and J 4 bases, with 11 bases left between them. In nucleotides, the CDR3 is TGTGCCAGCGGGAAAAGGGGCACTGAAGCTTTCTTT. Amino acids: CASGKRGTEAFF.

This clone was found once. The V call is TRBV12-5, the J call TRBJ2-3, with D perhaps matching TRBD1 (7 bases). The CDR3 is 12 residues long. From germline, CDR1 is LGHNT and CDR2 FRNRAP. Trimming left V 6 bases short and J 5 bases short, with 9 bases between. Here the CDR3 reads CASGQGGDTQYF. The CDR3, as DNA: TGTGCTAGTGGGCAGGGGGGAGATACGCAGTATTTT. Drawing the rest from reference TRBV12-5 and TRBJ2-3, the complete variable domain is DARVTQTPRHKVTEMGQEVTMRCQPILGHNTVFWYRQTMMQGLELLAYFRNRAPLDDSGMPKDRFSAEMPDATLATLKIQPSEPRDSAVYFCASGQGGDTQYFGPGTRLTVL.

V usage is TRBV4-1 and J usage is TRBJ2-1, with a possible D match to TRBD2 (7 bases). CDR3 length equals 17 residues. Per germline, CDR1 MGHRA and CDR2 YSYEKL. V lost 4 bases to trimming and J lost 8 bases, with 24 bases between them. In DNA form, the CDR3 reads TGCGCCAGCAGCCCTTTTTTAGGGGGGGGGCTTTTTGATGAGCAGTTCTTC. Amino acids: CASSPFLGGGLFDEQFF.

V is TRBV7-9 and J is TRBJ1-2, with 9 bases that match TRBD1. The germline gives CDR1 SEHNR, CDR2 FQNEAQ (reference sequence). The CDR3 has 12 amino acids. The V segment lost 8 bases and the J segment 4 bases; nucleotides outside the gene matches: 2. The CDR3 is CASATGGYGYTF. The CDR3 DNA follows: TGTGCCAGCGCGACAGGGGGCTATGGCTACACCTTC.

The rearrangement links TRBV7-8 to TRBJ2-3; a weak D match, TRBD1 (6 bases). Germline lookup yields CDR1 SGHVS and CDR2 FQNEAQ. The CDR3 spans 16 residues. V lost 5 bases and J lost 0, with 15 bases in between. CDR3 nucleotides: TGTGCCAGCAGCGAAGGGGGTCGTTCTAGCACAGATACGCAGTATTTT. Translating it yields CASSEGGRSSTDTQYF. Combining the CDR3 with reference TRBV7-8 and TRBJ2-3 gives the whole variable domain GAGVSQSPRYKVAKRGQDVALRCDPISGHVSLFWYQQALGQGPEFLTYFQNEAQLDKSGLPSDRFFAERPEGSVSTLKIQRTQQEDSAVYLCASSEGGRSSTDTQYFGPGTRLTVL.

The chain recombines TRBV6-5 with TRBJ1-1; 7 bases are shared with TRBD1. Trimming at V came to 5 bases and at J to 1 base, leaving 4 bases not matched to a gene. Per the germline V gene, CDR1 is MNHEY and CDR2 is SVGAGI. CDR3 length equals 14 residues. CDR3 DNA sequence: TGTGCCAGCAGTCACGGGACAGCGAACACTGAAGCTTTCTTT. Translating gives CASSHGTANTEAFF.

The chain recombines TRBV7-6 with TRBJ2-3; 8 positions match TRBD2. The CDR3 is 15 residues long. Losses at the gene ends were 4 bases for V and 1 base for J; bases not matched to a gene: 4. Looked up from germline, CDR1 is SGHVS and CDR2 is FNYEAQ. The CDR3 bases are TGTGCCAGCAGCTCGGGACTAGTAGGCACAGATACGCAGTATTTT. It codes for CASSSGLVGTDTQYF.

As for this clone: In the same sample, other DNA sequences code for this CDR3. The chain employs TRBV18 and TRBJ1-1; perhaps TRBD1 as D (5 bases). V gave up 2 bases and J gave up 1 base, with 5 bases separating them. The CDR3 contains 13 residues. Germline V CDR1 and CDR2: KGHSH, LQKENI. The CDR3 bases are TGTGCCAGCTCACCAGGACAGAACACTGAAGCTTTCTTT. Its translation: CASSPGQNTEAFF.

This chain links TRBV27 with TRBJ1-1; no clear D. Germline CDR1 MNHEY, CDR2 SMNVEV (reference sequence). The V end was cut by 5 bases, the J end by 5 bases, with 21 bases between. The length of the CDR3 is 16 residues. The CDR3, as DNA: TGTGCCAGCAGTCCTCGAACGGCTAGGATGAGGACTGAAGCTTTCTTT. Its translation is CASSPRTARMRTEAFF.

This chain connects TRBV28 to TRBJ2-7, with TRBD2 matching 7 bases. V trimming: 3 bases; J trimming: 0 bases; junction bases outside the gene matches: 2. Germline-derived CDR1 and CDR2 are MDHEN and SYDVKM. The CDR3 has 14 amino acids. The CDR3 DNA sequence: TGTGCCAGCAGTTTTAGCGGGTCCTCCTACGAGCAGTACTTC. Protein: CASSFSGSSYEQYF.

The gene calls are TRBV4-2 and TRBJ2-3; no reliable D call. Trimming removed 4 bases at V and 0 bases at J, with 8 bases between. The CDR3 loop spans 14 amino acids. From germline, CDR1 is LGHNA and CDR2 YNFKEQ. The CDR3 nucleotides are TGTGCCAGCAGCCCTCTCCTGAGCACAGATACGCAGTATTTT. It yields the protein CASSPLLSTDTQYF.

This clone was recorded a few times. The V call is TRBV11-2, the J call TRBJ1-6, with D possibly being TRBD1 (5 bases). Per germline, CDR1 SGHAT and CDR2 FQNNGV. This CDR3 spans 18 amino acids. Deletions cut 3 bases from V and 0 bases from J, with 15 bases between. CDR3 loop: CASSLGFGGSSYNSPLHF. DNA of the CDR3: TGTGCCAGCAGCTTGGGATTTGGGGGGTCCTCCTATAATTCACCCCTCCACTTT.

The gene calls are TRBV28 and TRBJ1-3, with unresolved D. CDR1 and CDR2 (germline): MDHEN, SYDVKM. CDR3 length: 15 amino acids. Trimming pared 3 bases from V and 0 bases from J, leaving 9 bases between. CDR3 residues: CASSFGRPSGNTIYF. The DNA of the CDR3 is TGTGCCAGCAGTTTCGGCAGGCCCTCTGGAAACACCATATATTTT.

This sequence joins TRBV11-2 and TRBJ1-1, with 7 bases that match TRBD1. The CDR3 runs to 14 residues. V lost 3 bases, J lost 4 bases, and 5 bases stayed unmatched. Germline CDR1 SGHAT, CDR2 FQNNGV. Written as DNA, the CDR3 is TGTGCCAGCAGCTTTGAGGCAGGGGGCACTGAAGCTTTCTTT. Encoded protein: CASSFEAGGTEAFF.

The V gene is TRBV7-2, the J gene TRBJ2-7, with TRBD2 matching 7 bases. V was clipped by 2 bases and J by 5 bases; unmatched bases: 3. This CDR3 region has 13 residues. CDR1 SGHTA and CDR2 FQGNSA come from the germline V gene. CDR3: CASSLREGNEQYF. The CDR3 DNA follows: TGTGCCAGCAGCTTAAGGGAGGGGAACGAGCAGTACTTC.

The V and J genes are TRBV10-3 and TRBJ2-1; tentative D call: TRBD2 (6 bases). Trimming took 0 bases from V and 6 from J, leaving 15 bases between them. The germline CDR1 and CDR2 sequences are ENHRY and SYGVKD. CDR3 size: 16 residues. CDR3 region: CAISESRVGEANEQFF. For the CDR3, the DNA is TGTGCCATCAGTGAGTCTCGGGTCGGGGAGGCCAATGAGCAGTTCTTC.

This clone was seen a single time. J is TRBJ1-4 and V is TRBV2; perhaps TRBD1 as D (5 bases). The length of the CDR3 is 14 residues. Trimming took off 6 bases at V and 5 bases at J, with 13 bases between the two ends. CDR1 is SNHLY and CDR2 is FYNNEI in the germline V gene. This CDR3 reads CASSSGLQNEKLFF. CDR3 nucleotide sequence: TGTGCCAGCAGCTCGGGACTGCAAAATGAAAAACTGTTTTTT.

The CDR3 nucleotides read TGTGCCAGCAGCGTAGGTAGGTGGGGGGACAGGGCCAATGAATCCTTCTACGAGCAGTACGTC. Protein: CASSVGRWGDRANESFYEQYV. This chain joins TRBV9 and TRBJ2-7; 9 positions agree with TRBD1. The CDR3 has 21 amino acids. With V trimmed by 0 bases and J by 3 bases, 22 bases remained unmatched. Germline loops: CDR1 SGDLS, CDR2 YYNGEE.

CDR3 DNA: TGCGCCAGCAGCTTGGTAAGCGGGAGCTACGAGCAGTACGTC. Its protein is CASSLVSGSYEQYV. This sequence joins TRBV5-1 and TRBJ2-7, with 8 bases identical to TRBD2. Germline-derived CDR1 and CDR2 are SGHRS and YFSETQ. The CDR3 is 14 amino acids. V gave up 0 bases and J gave up 3 bases; unmatched junction bases: 2.

The V call is TRBV6-1, the J call TRBJ2-7; TRBD1 agrees at 8 bases. Germline values: CDR1 MNHNS, CDR2 SASEGT. Losses at the gene ends were 3 bases for V and 6 bases for J; bases not matched to a gene: 10. The CDR3 is 15 residues long. CDR3: CASSDGQGEVGEQYV. The CDR3 region has the DNA TGTGCCAGCAGTGACGGACAGGGAGAGGTTGGCGAGCAGTACGTC.